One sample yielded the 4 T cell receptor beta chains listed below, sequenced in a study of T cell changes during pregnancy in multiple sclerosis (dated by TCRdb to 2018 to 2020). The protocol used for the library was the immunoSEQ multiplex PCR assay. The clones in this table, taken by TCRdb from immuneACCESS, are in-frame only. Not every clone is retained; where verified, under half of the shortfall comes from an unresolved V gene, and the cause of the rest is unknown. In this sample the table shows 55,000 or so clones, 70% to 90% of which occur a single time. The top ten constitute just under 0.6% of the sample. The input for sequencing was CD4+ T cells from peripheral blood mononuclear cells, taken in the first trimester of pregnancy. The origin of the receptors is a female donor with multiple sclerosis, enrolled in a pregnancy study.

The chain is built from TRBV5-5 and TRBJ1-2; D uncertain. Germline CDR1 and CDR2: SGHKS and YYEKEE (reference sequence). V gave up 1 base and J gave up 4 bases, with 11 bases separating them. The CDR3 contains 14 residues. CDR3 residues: CASSLPGAGYGYTF. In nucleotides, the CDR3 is TGTGCCAGCAGCTTGCCGGGCGCGGGCTATGGCTACACCTTC. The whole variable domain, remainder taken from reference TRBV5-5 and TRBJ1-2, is DAGVTQSPTHLIKTRGQQVTLRCSPISGHKSVSWYQQVLGQGPQFIFQYYEKEERGRGNFPDRFSARQFPNYSSELNVNALLLGDSALYLCASSLPGAGYGYTFGSGTRLTVV.

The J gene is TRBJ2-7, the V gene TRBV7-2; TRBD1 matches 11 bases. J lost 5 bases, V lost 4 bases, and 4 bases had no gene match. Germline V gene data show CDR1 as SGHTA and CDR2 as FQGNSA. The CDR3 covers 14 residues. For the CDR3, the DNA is TGTGCCAGCAGCTGGGACAGGGGGGAGGACGAGCAGTACTTC. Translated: CASSWDRGEDEQYF.

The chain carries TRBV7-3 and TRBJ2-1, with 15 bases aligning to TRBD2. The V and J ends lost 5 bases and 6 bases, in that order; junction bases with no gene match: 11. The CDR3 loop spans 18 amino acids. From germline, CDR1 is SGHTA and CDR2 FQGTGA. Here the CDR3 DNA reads TGTGCCAGCAGCCCTACCCTCCCGGGACTAGCGGGAGGCAATGAGCAGTTCTTC. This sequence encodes CASSPTLPGLAGGNEQFF.

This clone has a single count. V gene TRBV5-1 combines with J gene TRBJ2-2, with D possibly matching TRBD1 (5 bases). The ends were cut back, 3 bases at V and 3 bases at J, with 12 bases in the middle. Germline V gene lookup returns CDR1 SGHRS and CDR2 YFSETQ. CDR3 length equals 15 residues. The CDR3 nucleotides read TGCGCCAGCAGCTCCCTCGGCAGGGACACCGGGGAGCTGTTTTTT. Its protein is CASSSLGRDTGELFF. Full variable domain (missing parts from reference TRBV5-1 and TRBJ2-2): KAGVTQTPRYLIKTRGQQVTLSCSPISGHRSVSWYQQTPGQGLQFLFEYFSETQRNKGNFPGRFSGRQFSNSRSEMNVSTLELGDSALYLCASSSLGRDTGELFFGEGSRLTVL.